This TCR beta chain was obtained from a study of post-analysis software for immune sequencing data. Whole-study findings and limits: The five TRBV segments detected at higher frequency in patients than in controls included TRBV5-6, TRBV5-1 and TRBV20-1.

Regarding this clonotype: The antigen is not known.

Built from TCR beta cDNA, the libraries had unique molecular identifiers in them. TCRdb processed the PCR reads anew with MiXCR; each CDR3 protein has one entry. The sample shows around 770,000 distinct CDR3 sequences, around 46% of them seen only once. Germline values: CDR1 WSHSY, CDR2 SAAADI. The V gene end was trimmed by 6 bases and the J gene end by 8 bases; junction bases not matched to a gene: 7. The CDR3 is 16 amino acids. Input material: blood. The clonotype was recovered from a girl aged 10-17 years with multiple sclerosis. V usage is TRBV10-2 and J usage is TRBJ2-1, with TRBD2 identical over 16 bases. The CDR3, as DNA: TGCGCCAGCAGGGAACCGGGACTAGCGGGAGGGTATGAGCAGTTCTTC. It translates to CASREPGLAGGYEQFF.